The TCR beta chain under discussion was sequenced for a study of blood T cells in healthy people across ages. The amount of total RNA extracted per sample was at least 5.5 micrograms. About this clonotype: Its antigen is still unknown.

For the second PCR, which ran for about 6 to 12 cycles, a sample-barcoded 5' primer and a J-beta primer mix were used. TCRdb called the 5' RACE reads again in MiXCR, with one record for every CDR3 protein. The sample records about 1,600,000 distinct CDR3 sequences, 40% to 50% being singletons. The CDR3 is 17 residues long. Germline-derived CDR1 and CDR2 are MNHEY and SMNVEV (reference sequence). V shed 2 bases, J shed 6 bases, and the junction held 11 bases outside the gene matches. Findings and limits, study-wide: Estimates drawn from one million T cells were deemed to understate diversity.

This TCR derives from a woman between 18 and 29 years old in good health. The source material was blood. This rearrangement joins TRBV27 to TRBJ2-7; 12 bases agree with TRBD2. This CDR3 reads CASSLLTSGSVLGEQYF. As DNA, the CDR3 is TGTGCCAGCAGTTTACTGACTAGCGGGAGCGTTTTAGGCGAGCAGTACTTC.